This T cell receptor (beta chain) was recorded in a study of neurological immune-mediated disorders. Study findings and constraints: The highest TCR clonal expansion occurred in HTLV-1-associated myelopathy; multiple sclerosis fell below healthy controls.

Preparation of the unsorted libraries drew on 2 million PBMCs stored at -80 C. This clonotype was counted between two and nine times. The antigen is not known. Template-switch 5'RACE cDNA synthesis added a 10-nucleotide unique molecular identifier. Sequencing of 15-18 subjects in each run yielded over 160 million TCR-beta sequences. Each CDR3 protein is one row after TCRdb ran MiXCR on the 5' RACE reads. The sample contains roughly 80,000 distinct CDR3 sequences, around 10% of which appear only once. Per the germline V gene, CDR1 is DFQATT and CDR2 is SNEGSKA (reference sequence). The CDR3 runs to 13 residues. The V gene end was trimmed by 6 bases and the J gene end by 3 bases; junction bases not matched to a gene: 3.

The V and J genes are TRBV20-1 and TRBJ2-1; 9 bases are shared with TRBD2. This sequence was found in a man aged 40-50 years in good health. The sequencing sample was made of PBMCs. The CDR3 nucleotides are TGCAGTGCCTGGCGGGGGGGCTACAATGAGCAGTTCTTC. Its protein is CSAWRGGYNEQFF.